This TCR beta chain was obtained from a study of blood T cells in healthy people across ages. There are a few counts of this clonotype. This clone may be a read error of a much larger clone one base away. Primed by a sample-barcoded 5' primer and a J-beta primer mix, a second PCR proceeded for about 6 to 12 cycles. TCRdb re-called the 5' RACE reads through MiXCR, storing one row per CDR3 protein. This sample carries about 560,000 distinct CDR3 sequences, about 29% of them seen once, and the ten largest clones take about 3.3%. Trimming pared 5 bases from V and 3 bases from J, leaving 7 bases between. The CDR3 spans 12 residues. Germline CDR1 ENHRY, CDR2 SYGVKD. Every participating donor contributed about 10 milliliters of peripheral blood through a draw. This sample also belongs to another study, concerning T cells of mothers and their children. That paper adds: Extracted RNA, in its entirety, went into cDNA synthesis at 1.5 ug per 15 ul. In the second PCR, M1S primer introduced barcodes and 2-4 random bases. No persistent microchimeric T cell clones were detected.

The chain carries TRBV10-3 and TRBJ2-5; a weak D match, TRBD1 (6 bases). Sequenced input: blood. The clonotype originates from a boy between 2 and 10 years old in good health. This CDR3 reads CAISRTEETQYF. For the CDR3, the DNA is TGTGCCATCAGTAGGACAGAAGAGACCCAGTACTTC.